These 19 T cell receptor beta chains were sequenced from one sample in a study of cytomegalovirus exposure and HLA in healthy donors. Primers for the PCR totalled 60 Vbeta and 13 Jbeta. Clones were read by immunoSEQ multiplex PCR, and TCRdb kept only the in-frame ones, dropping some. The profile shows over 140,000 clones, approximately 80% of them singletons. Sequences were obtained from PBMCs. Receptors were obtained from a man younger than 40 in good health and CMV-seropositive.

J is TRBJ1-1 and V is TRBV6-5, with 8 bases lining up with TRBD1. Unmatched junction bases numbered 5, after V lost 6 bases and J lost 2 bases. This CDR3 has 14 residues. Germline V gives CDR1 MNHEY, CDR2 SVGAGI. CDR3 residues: CASSHGQGNTEAFF. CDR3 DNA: TGTGCCAGCAGCCACGGACAGGGAAACACTGAAGCTTTCTTT.

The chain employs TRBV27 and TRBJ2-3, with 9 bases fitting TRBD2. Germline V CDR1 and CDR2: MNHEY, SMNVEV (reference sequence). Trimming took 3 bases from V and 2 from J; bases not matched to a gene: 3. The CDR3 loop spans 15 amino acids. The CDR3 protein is CASSFSSGATDTQYF. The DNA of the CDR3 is TGTGCCAGCAGTTTTTCTAGCGGGGCCACAGATACGCAGTATTTT.

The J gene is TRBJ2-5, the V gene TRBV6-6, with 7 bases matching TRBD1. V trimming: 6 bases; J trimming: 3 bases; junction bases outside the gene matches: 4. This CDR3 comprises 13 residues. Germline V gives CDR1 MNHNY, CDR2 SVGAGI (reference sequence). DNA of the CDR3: TGTGCCAGCAGCTCACAGGGGAAAGAGACCCAGTACTTC. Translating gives CASSSQGKETQYF.

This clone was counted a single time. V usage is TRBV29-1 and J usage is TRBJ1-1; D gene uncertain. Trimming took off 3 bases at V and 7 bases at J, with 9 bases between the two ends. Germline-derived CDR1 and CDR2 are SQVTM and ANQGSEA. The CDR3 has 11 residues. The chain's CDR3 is CSVERAIEAFF. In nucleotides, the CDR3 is TGCAGCGTTGAGAGGGCAATTGAAGCTTTCTTT.

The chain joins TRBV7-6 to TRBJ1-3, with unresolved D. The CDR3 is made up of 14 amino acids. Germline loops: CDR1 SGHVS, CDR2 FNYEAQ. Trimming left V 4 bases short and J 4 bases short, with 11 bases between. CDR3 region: CASSSPSIGNTIYF. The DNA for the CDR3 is TGTGCCAGCAGCTCCCCTAGTATAGGAAACACCATATATTTT.

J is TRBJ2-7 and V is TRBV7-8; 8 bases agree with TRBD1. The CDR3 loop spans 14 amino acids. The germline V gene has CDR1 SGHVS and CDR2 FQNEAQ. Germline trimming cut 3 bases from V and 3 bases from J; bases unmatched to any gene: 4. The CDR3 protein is CASSLGGQGYEQYF. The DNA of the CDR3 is TGTGCCAGCAGCTTGGGCGGACAGGGCTACGAGCAGTACTTC. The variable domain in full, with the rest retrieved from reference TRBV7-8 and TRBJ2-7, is GAGVSQSPRYKVAKRGQDVALRCDPISGHVSLFWYQQALGQGPEFLTYFQNEAQLDKSGLPSDRFFAERPEGSVSTLKIQRTQQEDSAVYLCASSLGGQGYEQYFGPGTRLTVT.

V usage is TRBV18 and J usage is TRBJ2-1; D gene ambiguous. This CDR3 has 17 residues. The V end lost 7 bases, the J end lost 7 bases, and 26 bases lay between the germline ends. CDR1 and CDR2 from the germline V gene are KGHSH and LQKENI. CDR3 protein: CASFSNPFQFVGNEQFF. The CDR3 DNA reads TGTGCCAGCTTCTCCAACCCTTTCCAATTCGTCGGGAATGAGCAGTTCTTC.

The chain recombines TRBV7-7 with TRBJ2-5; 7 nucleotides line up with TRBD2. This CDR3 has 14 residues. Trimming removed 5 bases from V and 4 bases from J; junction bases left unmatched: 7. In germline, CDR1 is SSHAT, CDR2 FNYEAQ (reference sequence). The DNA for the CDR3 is TGTGCCAGCAGCCGCGGGAGAGGAGGAGAGACCCAGTACTTC. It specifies CASSRGRGGETQYF.

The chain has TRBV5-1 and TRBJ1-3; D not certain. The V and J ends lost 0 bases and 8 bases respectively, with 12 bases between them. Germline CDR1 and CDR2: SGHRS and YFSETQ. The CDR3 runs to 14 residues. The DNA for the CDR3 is TGCGCCAGCAGCTTGGGACTGCCGAGAGACACCATATATTTT. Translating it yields CASSLGLPRDTIYF.

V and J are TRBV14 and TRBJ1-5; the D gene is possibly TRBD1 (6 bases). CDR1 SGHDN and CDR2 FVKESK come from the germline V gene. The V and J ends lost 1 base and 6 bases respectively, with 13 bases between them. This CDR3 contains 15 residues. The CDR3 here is CASSQGGGGGQPQHF. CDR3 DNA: TGTGCCAGCAGCCAAGGAGGGGGGGGTGGTCAGCCCCAGCATTTT. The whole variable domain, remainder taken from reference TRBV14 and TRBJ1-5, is EAGVTQFPSHSVIEKGQTVTLRCDPISGHDNLYWYRRVMGKEIKFLLHFVKESKQDESGMPNNRFLAERTGGTYSTLKVQPAELEDSGVYFCASSQGGGGGQPQHFGDGTRLSIL.

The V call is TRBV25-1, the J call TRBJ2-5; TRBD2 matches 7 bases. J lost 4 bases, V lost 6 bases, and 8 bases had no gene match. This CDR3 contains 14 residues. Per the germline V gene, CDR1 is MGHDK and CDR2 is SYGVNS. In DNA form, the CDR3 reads TGTGCCAGCAGCGATCGACTAGCCCCAGAGACCCAGTACTTC. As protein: CASSDRLAPETQYF.

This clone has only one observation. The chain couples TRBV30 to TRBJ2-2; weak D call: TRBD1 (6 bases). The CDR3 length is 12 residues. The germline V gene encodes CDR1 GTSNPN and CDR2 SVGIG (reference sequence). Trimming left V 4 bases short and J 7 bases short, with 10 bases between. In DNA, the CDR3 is TGTGCCTGGAAGACAGGTGGCGGGGAGCTGTTTTTT. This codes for CAWKTGGGELFF.

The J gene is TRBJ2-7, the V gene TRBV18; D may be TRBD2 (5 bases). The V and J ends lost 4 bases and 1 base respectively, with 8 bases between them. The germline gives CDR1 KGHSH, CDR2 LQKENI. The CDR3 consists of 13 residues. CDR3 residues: CASSLEGSYEQYF. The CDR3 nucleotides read TGTGCCAGCTCACTCGAGGGATCCTACGAGCAGTACTTC.

The CDR3 DNA is TGTGCCAGCAGCGATGGACAGGGGGCTCCAGGAAACACCATATATTTT. As protein: CASSDGQGAPGNTIYF. V usage is TRBV5-4 and J usage is TRBJ1-3; 11 bases fit TRBD1. The CDR3 has 16 residues. The ends lost 4 bases at V and 4 bases at J; junction bases unmatched: 7. Germline V lookup: CDR1 SGHNT, CDR2 YYREEE (reference sequence).

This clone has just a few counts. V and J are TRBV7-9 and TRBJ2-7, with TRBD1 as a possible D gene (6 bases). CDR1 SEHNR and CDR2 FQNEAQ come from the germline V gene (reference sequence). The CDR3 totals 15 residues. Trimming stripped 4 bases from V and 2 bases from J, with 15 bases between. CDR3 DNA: TGTGCCAGCAGCTCGAAGGGGGAAAGACCCTACGAGCAGTACTTC. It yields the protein CASSSKGERPYEQYF.

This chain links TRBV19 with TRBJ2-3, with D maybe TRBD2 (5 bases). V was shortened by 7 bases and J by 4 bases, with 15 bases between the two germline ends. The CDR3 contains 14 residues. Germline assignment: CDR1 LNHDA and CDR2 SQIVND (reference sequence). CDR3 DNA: TGTGCCAGTACTCCACTAGGGTTTGCAGATACGCAGTATTTT. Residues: CASTPLGFADTQYF.

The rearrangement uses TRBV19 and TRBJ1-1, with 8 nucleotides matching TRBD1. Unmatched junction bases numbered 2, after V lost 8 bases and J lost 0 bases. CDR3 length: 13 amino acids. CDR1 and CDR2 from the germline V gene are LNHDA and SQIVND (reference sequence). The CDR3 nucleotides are TGTGCCAGTCGGACAGGGATGAACACTGAAGCTTTCTTT. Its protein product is CASRTGMNTEAFF.

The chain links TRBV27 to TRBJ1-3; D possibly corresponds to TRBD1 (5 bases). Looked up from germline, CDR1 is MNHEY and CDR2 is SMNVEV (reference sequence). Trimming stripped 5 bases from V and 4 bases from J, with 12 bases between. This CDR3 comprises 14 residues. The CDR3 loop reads CASSRWGRGNTIYF. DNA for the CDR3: TGTGCCAGCAGTCGCTGGGGGAGGGGAAACACCATATATTTT.

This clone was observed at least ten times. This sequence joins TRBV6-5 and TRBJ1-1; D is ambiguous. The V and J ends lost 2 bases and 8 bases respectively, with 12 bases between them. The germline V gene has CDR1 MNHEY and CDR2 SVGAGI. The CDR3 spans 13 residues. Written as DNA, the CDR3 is TGTGCCAGCAGTTACGGTAGTAACCGGGAAGCTTTCTTT. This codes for CASSYGSNREAFF.